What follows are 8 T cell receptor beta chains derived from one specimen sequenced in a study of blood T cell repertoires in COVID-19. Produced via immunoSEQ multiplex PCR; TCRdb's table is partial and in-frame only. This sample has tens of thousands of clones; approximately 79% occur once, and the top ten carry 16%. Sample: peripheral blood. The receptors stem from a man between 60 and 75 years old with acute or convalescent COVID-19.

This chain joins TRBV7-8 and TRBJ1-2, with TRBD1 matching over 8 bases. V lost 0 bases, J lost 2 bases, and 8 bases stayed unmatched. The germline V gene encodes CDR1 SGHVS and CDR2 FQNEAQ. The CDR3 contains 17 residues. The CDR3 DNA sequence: TGTGCCAGCAGCTTAGCACAGTCCCGGGACAGGAACTATGGCTACACCTTC. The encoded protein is CASSLAQSRDRNYGYTF.

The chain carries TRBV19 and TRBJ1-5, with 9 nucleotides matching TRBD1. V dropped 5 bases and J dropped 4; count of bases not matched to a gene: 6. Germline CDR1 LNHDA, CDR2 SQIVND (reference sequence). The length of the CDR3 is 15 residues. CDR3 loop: CASSGQGLGNQPQHF. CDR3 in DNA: TGTGCCAGTAGTGGACAGGGGTTAGGAAATCAGCCCCAGCATTTT.

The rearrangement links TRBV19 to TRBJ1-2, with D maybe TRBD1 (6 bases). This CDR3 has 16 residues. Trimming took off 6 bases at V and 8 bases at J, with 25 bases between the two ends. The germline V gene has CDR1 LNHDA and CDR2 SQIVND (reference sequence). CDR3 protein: CASSLTGGAAGYGYTF. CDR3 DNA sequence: TGTGCCAGTAGCCTAACCGGGGGGGCAGCGGGATACGGCTACACCTTC.

The CDR3 reads CSVERGEKLFF. The CDR3 bases are TGCAGCGTTGAAAGGGGTGAGAAACTGTTTTTT. This chain links TRBV29-1 with TRBJ1-4; a weak D match, TRBD1 (5 bases). The V and J ends lost 2 bases and 11 bases respectively, with 9 bases between them. The CDR3 covers 11 residues. Looked up from germline, CDR1 is SQVTM and CDR2 is ANQGSEA.

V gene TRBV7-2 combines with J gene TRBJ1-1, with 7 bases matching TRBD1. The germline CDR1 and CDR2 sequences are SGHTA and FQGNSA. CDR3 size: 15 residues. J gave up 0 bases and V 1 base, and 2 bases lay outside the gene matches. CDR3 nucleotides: TGTGCCAGCAGCTTAGTGACAGGGATGAACACTGAAGCTTTCTTT. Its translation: CASSLVTGMNTEAFF. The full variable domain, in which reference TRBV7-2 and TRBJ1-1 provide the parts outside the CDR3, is GAGVSQSPSNKVTEKGKDVELRCDPISGHTALYWYRQSLGQGLEFLIYFQGNSAPDKSGLPSDRFSAERTGGSVSTLTIQRTQQEDSAVYLCASSLVTGMNTEAFFGQGTRLTVV.

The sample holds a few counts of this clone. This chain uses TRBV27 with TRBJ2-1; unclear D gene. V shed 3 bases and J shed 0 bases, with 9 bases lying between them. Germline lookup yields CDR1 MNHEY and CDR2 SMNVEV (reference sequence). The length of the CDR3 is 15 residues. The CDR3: CASSFYVSSYNEQFF. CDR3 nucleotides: TGTGCCAGCAGTTTTTACGTGAGCTCCTACAATGAGCAGTTCTTC.

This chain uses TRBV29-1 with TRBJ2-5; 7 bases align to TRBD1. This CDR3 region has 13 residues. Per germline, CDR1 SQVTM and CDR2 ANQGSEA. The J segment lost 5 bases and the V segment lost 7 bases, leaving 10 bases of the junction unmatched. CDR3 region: CSAIDRDGETQYF. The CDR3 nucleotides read TGCAGCGCTATAGACAGGGATGGGGAGACCCAGTACTTC.

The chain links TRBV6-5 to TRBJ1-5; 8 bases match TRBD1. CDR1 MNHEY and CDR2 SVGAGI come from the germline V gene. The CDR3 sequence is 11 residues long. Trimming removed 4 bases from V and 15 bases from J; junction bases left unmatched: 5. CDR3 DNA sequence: TGTGCCAGCAGTTCAGGGGGCAGGCGGCATTTT. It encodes CASSSGGRRHF.